Below, 2 T cell receptor beta chains from the same sample are listed, as sequenced in a study of blood T cell repertoires in COVID-19. Clones were sequenced by immunoSEQ multiplex PCR, and TCRdb holds only the in-frame ones, with some missing. The profile covers about 210,000 clones, with approximately 80% appearing a single time and 8% to 9.5% taken by the ten largest. Sequenced sample: PBMCs or T cells enriched from blood (not recorded which). The receptors come from a woman aged 45-59 years with acute COVID-19.

The rearrangement joins TRBV2 to TRBJ2-1; 7 bases match TRBD2. CDR1 SNHLY and CDR2 FYNNEI come from the germline V gene. This CDR3 has 14 residues. Trimming cost V 3 bases and J 6 bases; bases outside gene matches: 5. CDR3 bases: TGTGCCAGCAGTGATTGGGGGGGGAGCAATGAGCAGTTCTTC. Residues: CASSDWGGSNEQFF. Full variable domain (rest looked up from reference TRBV2 and TRBJ2-1): EPEVTQTPSHQVTQMGQEVILRCVPISNHLYFYWYRQILGQKVEFLVSFYNNEISEKSEIFDDQFSVERPDGSNFTLKIRSTKLEDSAMYFCASSDWGGSNEQFFGPGTRLTVL.

This chain links TRBV28 with TRBJ1-2; D unclear. In germline, CDR1 is MDHEN, CDR2 SYDVKM. V dropped 5 bases and J dropped 8 bases, with 18 bases sitting between them. CDR3 length: 14 residues. Written as DNA, the CDR3 is TGTGCCAGCAGTCCCGATCCCCGACACTTCGGCTACACCTTC. It encodes CASSPDPRHFGYTF.